Listed below are T cell receptor beta chains from one sample, sequenced in a study. TCRdb independently ran MiXCR on the RT-PCR reads; one entry per CDR3 protein. Of fewer than 800,000 distinct CDR3 sequences in the sample, about 14% were seen once. Material for sequencing was memory CD4+ T cells from blood. The receptors originated from a female donor in good health, serving as a healthy control. Each CDR3 is given with its conserved first and last residue. A D gene is named only where the DNA matches it firmly. Not every row has a clone size; where given, it reads once, few, many or a size class.

many	TRBV11-2	TRBJ2-3	.	CASSLALYDTQYF	TGTGCCAGCAGCTTAGCCCTCTATGATACGCAGTATTTT
.	TRBV20-1	TRBJ2-7	.	CSADADSYEQYF	TGCAGTGCTGACGCCGACTCCTACGAGCAGTACTTC
few	TRBV29-1	TRBJ1-2	.	CSVDGNYGYTF	TGCAGCGTTGACGGTAACTATGGCTACACCTTC
.	TRBV29-1	TRBJ2-6	.	CSVRGSGANVLTF	TGCAGCGTTAGAGGGTCTGGGGCCAACGTCCTGACTTTC
few	TRBV28	TRBJ2-7	.	CASSLRREQYF	TGTGCCAGCAGTTTGAGGCGGGAGCAGTACTTC
.	TRBV7-9	TRBJ2-4	.	CASSLGQGLKGNIQYF	TGTGCCAGCAGCTTAGGCCAGGGCCTTAAGGGAAACATTCAGTACTTC
few	TRBV4-3	TRBJ2-3	.	CASSQERNTDTQYF	TGCGCCAGCAGCCAAGAGAGGAATACAGATACGCAGTATTTT
.	TRBV20-1	TRBJ2-7	TRBD1	CSARDPGTGLDEQYF	TGCAGTGCTAGGGACCCCGGGACAGGTCTGGACGAGCAGTACTTC
many	TRBV5-5	TRBJ1-1	.	CASSFGVGTGSFVAFF	TGTGCCAGCAGCTTCGGGGTAGGGACCGGGAGTTTCGTGGCTTTCTTT
.	TRBV5-1	TRBJ2-5	.	CASSLAVVEETQYF	TGCGCCAGCAGCTTGGCGGTGGTTGAGGAGACCCAGTACTTC
.	TRBV4-3	TRBJ2-3	TRBD1	CASSADRGYTDTQYF	TGCGCCAGCAGCGCAGACAGGGGGTACACAGATACGCAGTATTTT
many	TRBV29-1	TRBJ2-1	TRBD2	CSVEPGLAGANEQFF	TGCAGCGTTGAACCGGGACTAGCGGGAGCGAATGAGCAGTTCTTC
.	TRBV20-1	TRBJ2-7	TRBD2	CSASGLAGGPHEQYF	TGCAGTGCTAGCGGTTTAGCGGGAGGGCCCCACGAGCAGTACTTC
few	TRBV29-1	TRBJ2-4	TRBD1	CSVEGQGDKNIQYF	TGCAGCGTAGAGGGACAGGGGGACAAAAACATTCAGTACTTC
.	TRBV29-1	TRBJ2-5	TRBD2	CSVGGTRQETQYF	TGCAGCGTTGGGGGGACTAGACAAGAGACCCAGTACTTC
few	TRBV6-5	TRBJ2-7	.	CASRLDSSYEQYF	TGTGCCAGCAGATTAGACAGTTCCTACGAGCAGTACTTC
.	TRBV2	TRBJ1-6	.	CASSEEIARGSPLHF	TGTGCCAGCAGTGAAGAAATTGCCAGGGGATCACCCCTCCACTTT
few	TRBV7-8	TRBJ1-5	.	CASSSPHGLSNQPQHF	TGTGCCAGCAGCTCCCCCCACGGACTTAGCAATCAGCCCCAGCATTTT
many	TRBV12-3/TRBV12-4	TRBJ2-5	.	CASSFAPQETQYF	TGTGCCAGCAGTTTTGCACCTCAAGAGACCCAGTACTTC
few	TRBV24-1	TRBJ2-3	TRBD1	CATSDSTDRGIIDTQYF	TGTGCCACCAGTGACTCCACTGACAGGGGTATTATAGATACGCAGTATTTT
few	TRBV27	TRBJ2-5	TRBD1	CASSLSAGTGGKTQYF	TGTGCCAGCAGTTTATCGGCCGGGACAGGGGGAAAGACCCAGTACTTC
.	TRBV3-1	TRBJ2-3	TRBD2	CASSQSFGLASTDTQYF	TGTGCCAGCAGCCAAAGTTTCGGACTAGCTAGCACAGATACGCAGTATTTT
.	TRBV3-1	TRBJ1-2	TRBD1	CASSHTGQEPRNYGYTF	TGTGCCAGCAGCCATACCGGACAGGAACCTAGAAACTATGGCTACACCTTC
.	TRBV6-2/TRBV6-3	TRBJ1-4	TRBD1	CASSTGTGIGKLFF	TGTGCCAGCAGTACCGGGACAGGGATCGGAAAACTGTTTTTT
.	TRBV7-3	TRBJ2-5	.	CASSFQHGGEETQYF	TGTGCCAGCAGCTTCCAGCACGGAGGGGAGGAGACCCAGTACTTC
.	TRBV27	TRBJ1-1	.	CASKRVNTEAFF	TGTGCCAGCAAAAGGGTGAACACTGAAGCTTTCTTT
.	TRBV3-1	TRBJ1-2	TRBD1	CASSQGTGGAYGYTF	TGTGCCAGCAGCCAAGGGACAGGGGGCGCCTATGGCTACACCTTC
few	TRBV6-2/TRBV6-3	TRBJ2-1	TRBD2	CASSPGTSGRGSYNEQFF	TGTGCCAGCAGCCCCGGGACTAGCGGGAGGGGGTCCTACAATGAGCAGTTCTTC
many	TRBV6-5	TRBJ1-1	.	CASSYRRDLTEAFF	TGTGCCAGCAGTTATAGGAGGGATCTCACTGAAGCTTTCTTT
many	TRBV7-9	TRBJ1-5	.	CASSLGYQPQHF	TGTGCCAGCAGCTTAGGCTATCAGCCCCAGCATTTT
.	TRBV11-1	TRBJ2-1	TRBD2	CASSLARGLRGDEQFF	TGTGCCAGCAGCTTAGCGCGGGGACTAAGGGGCGATGAGCAGTTCTTC
many	TRBV24-1	TRBJ2-1	TRBD2	CATSELGTSGNEQFF	TGTGCCACCAGTGAACTCGGGACTAGCGGGAATGAGCAGTTCTTC
.	TRBV11-2	TRBJ2-1	.	CASSSRDLGDEQFF	TGTGCCAGCAGCTCCCGGGACTTGGGTGATGAGCAGTTCTTC
.	TRBV2	TRBJ1-2	.	CASRITGLGYGNTF	TGTGCCAGCAGAATTACGGGGCTAGGCTATGGCAACACCTTC